The next 25 T cell receptor beta chains were all read from a single sample in a study of T-cell memory formation after mild COVID-19. From the 5' RACE reads, TCRdb called clonotypes with MiXCR, one entry per CDR3 protein. The sample includes about 250,000 distinct CDR3 sequences, approximately 15% of them seen just once. Sequenced input: PBMCs or a T cell subset sorted from them (not recorded which). These receptors were taken from an adult woman who had mild COVID-19 (a few samples of this study predate the infection). Cell type and time point are not known.

This clonotype was counted between two and nine times. The rearrangement uses TRBV20-1 and TRBJ2-7; maybe TRBD1 (6 bases). The CDR3 covers 14 residues. Trimming cost V 5 bases and J 0 bases, with 14 bases left between them. CDR1 DFQATT and CDR2 SNEGSKA come from the germline V gene (reference sequence). CDR3 protein: CSASDRRTSYEQYF. DNA of the CDR3: TGCAGTGCTTCGGACAGAAGGACCTCCTACGAGCAGTACTTC.

This clonotype was detected only a few times. The gene calls are TRBV7-9 and TRBJ1-3, with D unclear. Trimming removed 5 bases at V and 0 bases at J, with 8 bases between. Looked up from germline, CDR1 is SEHNR and CDR2 is FQNEAQ (reference sequence). The CDR3 is made up of 14 amino acids. The chain's CDR3 is CASSISSSGNTIYF. CDR3 in DNA: TGTGCCAGCAGCATAAGCAGCTCTGGAAACACCATATATTTT.

This clonotype was counted only a few times. The chain employs TRBV20-1 and TRBJ1-6, with TRBD1 identical over 7 bases. Looked up from germline, CDR1 is DFQATT and CDR2 is SNEGSKA (reference sequence). This CDR3 spans 16 amino acids. V was pared by 2 bases and J by 3 bases, with 7 bases of the junction left unmatched. The CDR3 DNA follows: TGCAGTGCTAGACAACAGGGGACCCGCTATAATTCACCCCTCCACTTT. This sequence encodes CSARQQGTRYNSPLHF.

This clonotype was counted many times. V and J are TRBV29-1 and TRBJ1-1; 9 positions match TRBD1. J lost 1 base, V lost 6 bases, and 6 bases had no gene match. Germline assignment: CDR1 SQVTM and CDR2 ANQGSEA. This CDR3 region has 14 residues. DNA for the CDR3: TGCAGCGTCACCCGGACAGGGGAGAACACTGAAGCTTTCTTT. As protein: CSVTRTGENTEAFF.

This clonotype was counted a few times. The CDR3 here is CSASSGRGDEQFF. In nucleotides, the CDR3 is TGCAGTGCTAGTAGCGGGAGAGGCGATGAGCAGTTCTTC. The chain employs TRBV20-1 and TRBJ2-1, with 9 positions matching TRBD2. The CDR3 has 13 amino acids. V gave up 3 bases and J gave up 8 bases; unmatched junction bases: 5. Germline V lookup: CDR1 DFQATT, CDR2 SNEGSKA (reference sequence).

This clonotype was recorded a few times. V is TRBV2 and J is TRBJ2-1; 12 nucleotides match TRBD2. The CDR3 consists of 14 residues. With V trimmed by 4 bases and J by 7 bases, 2 bases remained unmatched. CDR1 SNHLY and CDR2 FYNNEI come from the germline V gene. DNA for the CDR3: TGTGCCAGCAGTGTCGGGACTAGCGGGAATGAGCAGTTCTTC. Amino acid sequence: CASSVGTSGNEQFF.

The chain combines TRBV7-9 with TRBJ2-5; unclear D gene. V lost 5 bases and J lost 7, with 8 bases in between. CDR1 and CDR2 (germline): SEHNR, FQNEAQ (reference sequence). CDR3 size: 11 residues. CDR3 DNA: TGTGCCAGCAGCCCCAAGGGGACCCAGTACTTC. Its protein product is CASSPKGTQYF.

In its sample, this clonotype was seen a few times. The chain recombines TRBV5-1 with TRBJ2-7; TRBD1 or TRBD2 may be the D gene (5 bases each). The germline V gene encodes CDR1 SGHRS and CDR2 YFSETQ. V was shortened by 4 bases and J by 2 bases, with 19 bases between the two germline ends. This CDR3 has 16 residues. The CDR3 spells CASSPPGRSDPYEQYF. As DNA, the CDR3 is TGCGCCAGCAGCCCCCCGGGACGGAGTGACCCCTACGAGCAGTACTTC.

This clonotype was seen more than once but under ten times. This CDR3 is CASSYSTGIATNEKLFF. The CDR3 bases are TGTGCCAGCAGTTACTCGACAGGGATTGCAACTAATGAAAAACTGTTTTTT. V gene TRBV6-5 combines with J gene TRBJ1-4; 7 bases agree with TRBD1. V lost 0 bases to trimming and J lost 0 bases; unmatched junction nucleotides: 4. Germline-derived CDR1 and CDR2 are MNHEY and SVGAGI. The CDR3 totals 17 residues.

This chain uses TRBV6-5 with TRBJ2-7; no clear D gene. Trimming stripped 6 bases from V and 3 bases from J, with 12 bases between. This CDR3 is 13 amino acids long. The germline CDR1 and CDR2 sequences are MNHEY and SVGAGI. The CDR3 DNA follows: TGTGCCAGCAGAACCGTGACGGGCTACGAGCAGTACTTC. Its translation is CASRTVTGYEQYF.

This clonotype has more than one count but fewer than ten. The gene calls are TRBV7-2 and TRBJ1-2, with D maybe TRBD1 (5 bases). Germline CDR1 is SGHTA and CDR2 is FQGNSA. Trimming left V 2 bases short and J 8 bases short, with 9 bases between. The CDR3 is made up of 12 amino acids. DNA of the CDR3: TGTGCCAGCAGCTTACAGGGAGTCGGCTACACCTTC. Translating gives CASSLQGVGYTF.

This clonotype has more than one count but fewer than ten. The rearrangement uses TRBV5-1 and TRBJ2-7; 8 positions match TRBD1. V dropped 3 bases and J dropped 2; count of bases not matched to a gene: 4. Germline CDR1 and CDR2: SGHRS and YFSETQ. The CDR3 is 14 residues long. The CDR3 protein is CASSYGQGPYEQYF. The CDR3 region has the DNA TGCGCCAGCAGCTACGGACAGGGTCCCTACGAGCAGTACTTC.

This clonotype was observed a handful of times. The chain uses TRBV5-6 and TRBJ1-2; 7 bases are shared with TRBD1. J lost 4 bases, V lost 1 base, and 4 bases had no gene match. Germline V gene data show CDR1 as SGHDT and CDR2 as YYEEEE. This CDR3 is 14 amino acids long. The CDR3 is CASSLTGASYGYTF. In nucleotides, the CDR3 is TGTGCCAGCAGCTTGACAGGGGCCAGCTATGGCTACACCTTC.

This clonotype has a handful of counts. This chain connects TRBV6-5 to TRBJ1-2; the D gene is possibly TRBD1 (6 bases). V lost 4 bases, J lost 3 bases, and 15 bases lay in between. The germline V gene has CDR1 MNHEY and CDR2 SVGAGI. This CDR3 has 15 amino acids. The chain's CDR3 is CASSLLAGAYYGYTF. Written as DNA, the CDR3 is TGTGCCAGCAGTTTACTCGCAGGGGCTTACTATGGCTACACCTTC.

This clonotype was seen more than once but under ten times. The chain employs TRBV29-1 and TRBJ2-3; 8 nucleotides align to TRBD2. The CDR3 has 16 amino acids. Germline V gives CDR1 SQVTM, CDR2 ANQGSEA. V gave up 6 bases and J gave up 2 bases; unmatched junction bases: 13. CDR3 in amino acids: CSVLPWGGRITDTQYF. The CDR3 nucleotides are TGCAGCGTACTCCCTTGGGGCGGGAGGATCACAGATACGCAGTATTTT.

This rearrangement joins TRBV7-8 to TRBJ1-2, with D perhaps matching TRBD1 (6 bases). The CDR3 length is 14 residues. The germline V and J ends were trimmed by 7 bases and 0 bases, with 12 bases remaining between them. Germline lookup yields CDR1 SGHVS and CDR2 FQNEAQ. The CDR3: CASNLGTTNYGYTF. The CDR3 DNA reads TGTGCCAGCAATCTTGGGACAACTAACTATGGCTACACCTTC.

This clonotype was observed at least ten times. In DNA form, the CDR3 reads TGCAGTGCTAGAGATCCAGCCGGGGAGCAGTTCTTC. Its protein is CSARDPAGEQFF. This chain joins TRBV20-1 and TRBJ2-1; D remains ambiguous. The CDR3 runs to 12 residues. V lost 0 bases, J lost 10 bases, and 10 bases lay in between. CDR1 and CDR2 (germline): DFQATT, SNEGSKA (reference sequence).

The table lists this clonotype with a few counts. The chain is built from TRBV20-1 and TRBJ1-1, with unresolved D. Germline loops: CDR1 DFQATT, CDR2 SNEGSKA (reference sequence). The CDR3 consists of 14 residues. V was pared by 1 base and J by 1 base, with 10 bases between. This CDR3 reads CSARVGPTNTEAFF. DNA for the CDR3: TGCAGTGCTAGAGTTGGACCGACGAACACTGAAGCTTTCTTT.

The V gene is TRBV4-1, the J gene TRBJ2-1, with 12 bases matching TRBD1. The V gene's germline CDR1 is MGHRA and CDR2 YSYEKL. Losses at the gene ends were 5 bases for V and 8 bases for J; bases not matched to a gene: 10. CDR3 length equals 16 residues. This chain's CDR3 is CASSAAGTGGWDEQFF. CDR3 bases: TGCGCCAGCAGCGCAGCAGGGACAGGGGGCTGGGATGAGCAGTTCTTC.

There are many counts of this clonotype. V gene TRBV5-1 combines with J gene TRBJ1-5, with D possibly TRBD1 on 5 matching bases. V was clipped by 2 bases and J by 2 bases, with 8 bases between them. Germline V gives CDR1 SGHRS, CDR2 YFSETQ. CDR3 length equals 14 residues. CDR3 coding DNA: TGCGCCAGCAGCTTCCAGGGTGGCAATCAGCCCCAGCATTTT. As protein: CASSFQGGNQPQHF.

The V and J genes are TRBV11-3 and TRBJ1-1, with D maybe TRBD1 (5 bases). CDR1 and CDR2 from the germline V gene are SGHNT and YENEEA. The ends were cut back, 5 bases at V and 4 bases at J, with 17 bases in the middle. The CDR3 is made up of 15 amino acids. In DNA form, the CDR3 reads TGTGCCAGCAGCCTTACCGGGGCCTGGGGCACTGAAGCTTTCTTT. Translated, it gives CASSLTGAWGTEAFF.

The rearrangement joins TRBV7-3 to TRBJ2-2; a weak D match, TRBD2 (5 bases). Trimming pared 1 base from V and 7 bases from J, leaving 13 bases between. CDR1 SGHTA and CDR2 FQGTGA come from the germline V gene. There are 15 residues in the CDR3. This chain's CDR3 is CASSLSSSGSGELFF. DNA for the CDR3: TGTGCCAGCAGCTTAAGCTCCTCGGGGAGCGGGGAGCTGTTTTTT.

The J gene is TRBJ2-3, the V gene TRBV20-1; TRBD2 matches at 10 bases. Germline loops: CDR1 DFQATT, CDR2 SNEGSKA (reference sequence). The CDR3 has 17 residues. V lost 0 bases, J lost 1 base, and 7 bases stayed unmatched. The CDR3 here is CSARDASGSRGTDTQYF. The CDR3 DNA sequence: TGCAGTGCTAGAGATGCTAGCGGGAGTAGGGGCACAGATACGCAGTATTTT.

Only a few counts were recorded for this clonotype. V is TRBV20-1 and J is TRBJ2-2; D is uncertain. The CDR3 is made up of 12 amino acids. V lost 6 bases, J lost 2 bases, and 7 bases lay in between. CDR1 is DFQATT, CDR2 SNEGSKA, per germline (reference sequence). CDR3 coding DNA: TGCAGTGCCCCCGATAACACCGGGGAGCTGTTTTTT. As protein: CSAPDNTGELFF.

In regard to this clonotype: An end of the junction differs from the germline gene, which may be a read error. This chain uses TRBV11-2 with TRBJ2-2; TRBD2 might be the D (5 bases). The CDR3 extends over 15 amino acids. Germline loops: CDR1 SGHAT, CDR2 FQNNGV. This CDR3 reads CASSLVVGYTGEMFF. The CDR3 nucleotides read TGTGCCAGCAGCTTAGTTGTGGGATACACCGGGGAGATGTTTTTT.